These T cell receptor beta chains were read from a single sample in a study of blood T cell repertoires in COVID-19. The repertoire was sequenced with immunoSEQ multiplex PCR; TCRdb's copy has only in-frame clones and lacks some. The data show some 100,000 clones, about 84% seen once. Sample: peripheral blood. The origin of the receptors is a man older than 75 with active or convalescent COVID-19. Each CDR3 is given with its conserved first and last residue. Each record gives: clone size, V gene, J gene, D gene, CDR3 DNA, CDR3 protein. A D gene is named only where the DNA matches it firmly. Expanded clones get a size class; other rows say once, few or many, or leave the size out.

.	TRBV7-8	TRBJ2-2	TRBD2	TGTGCCAGCAGCTTTAGCGGGGCGTACACCGGGGAGCTGTTTTTT	CASSFSGAYTGELFF
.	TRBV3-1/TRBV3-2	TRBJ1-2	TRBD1	TGTGCCAGCAGCCAAGTTTCCAGGACAGGGCCTGCCTCAAACTATGGCTACACCTTC	CASSQVSRTGPASNYGYTF
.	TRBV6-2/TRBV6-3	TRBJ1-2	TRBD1	TGTGCCAGCAGTTACGCAGACAGGGTTTTTGGCTACACCTTC	CASSYADRVFGYTF
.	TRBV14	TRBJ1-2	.	TGTGCCAGCAGCTTACCCGGGCTTACGGGGGGCTACACCTTC	CASSLPGLTGGYTF
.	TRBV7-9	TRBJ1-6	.	TGTGCCAGCAGCGTTTCGGGGGGCTTCCTCCACTTT	CASSVSGGFLHF
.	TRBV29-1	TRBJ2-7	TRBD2	TGCAGCGTGCAAACAGCGGGGGGGCCCCTCGAGCAGTACTTC	CSVQTAGGPLEQYF
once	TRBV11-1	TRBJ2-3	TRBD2	TGTGCCAGCAGCCCCGGGACTAGCGGGGGGCTGGATACGCAGTATTTT	CASSPGTSGGLDTQYF
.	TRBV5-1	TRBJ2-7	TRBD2	TGCGCCAGCAGCCTTAGCGGGGCCCACTCCTACGAGCAGTACTTC	CASSLSGAHSYEQYF
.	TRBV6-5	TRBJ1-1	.	TGTGCCAGCAGCCGCGGTTCTAGGACTGAAGCTTTCTTT	CASSRGSRTEAFF
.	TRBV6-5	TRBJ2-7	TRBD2	TGTGCCAGCTCCCGGGAGGGGCAGACCTACGAGCAGTACTTC	CASSREGQTYEQYF
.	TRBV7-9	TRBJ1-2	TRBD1	TGTGCCAGCAGCTTAGGACAGGGCAACTATGGCTACACCTTC	CASSLGQGNYGYTF
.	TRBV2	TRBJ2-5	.	TGTGCCAGCGTCTTGGCGGGGGCCTTAGAGACCCAGTACTTC	CASVLAGALETQYF
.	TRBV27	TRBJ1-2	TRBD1	TGTGCCAGCAGTCCTGGGACAGGGAATGGCTACACCTTC	CASSPGTGNGYTF
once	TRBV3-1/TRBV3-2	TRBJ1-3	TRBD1	TGTGCCAGCAGCCAAGCGACAGGGATCGGAAACACCATATATTTT	CASSQATGIGNTIYF
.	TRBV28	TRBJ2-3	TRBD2	TGTGCCAGCATCGCGGGGGGCAGGCTTCACACCACAGATACGCAGTATTTT	CASIAGGRLHTTDTQYF
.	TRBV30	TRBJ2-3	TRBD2	TGTGCCTGGGCGGGGGGGACAGATACGCAGTATTTT	CAWAGGTDTQYF
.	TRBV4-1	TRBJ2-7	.	TGCGCCAGCAGCCAAGCTTTGACGGGTGGAAGCTCCTACGAGCAGTACTTC	CASSQALTGGSSYEQYF
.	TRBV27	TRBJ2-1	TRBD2	TGTGCCAGCCAACGACTGGCCGCTATAGCGGGGGGACTAAATGAGCAGTTCTTC	CASQRLAAIAGGLNEQFF
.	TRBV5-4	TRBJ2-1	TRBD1	TGTGCCAGCAGCCCCGGGACAGGGACCTACAATGAGCAGTTCTTC	CASSPGTGTYNEQFF
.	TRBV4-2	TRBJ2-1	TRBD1	TGTGCCAGCAGCCGCCGGGACAGTGATATTGAGCAGTTCTTC	CASSRRDSDIEQFF
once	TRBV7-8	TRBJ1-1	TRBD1	TGTGCCAGCAGCCAGGGGGGGGTCACTGAAGCTTTCTTT	CASSQGGVTEAFF
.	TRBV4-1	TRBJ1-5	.	TGCGCCAGCAGCCAATACATACAGGATAATCAGCCCCAGCATTTT	CASSQYIQDNQPQHF